This T cell receptor (beta chain) was profiled in a study of T cell responses to AZD1222 COVID-19 vaccine. This clone is a singleton in its sample. Its target is not known. The CDR3 has 15 residues. Germline CDR1 reads SGHRS; CDR2 reads YFSETQ. Trimming cost V 4 bases and J 2 bases, with 13 bases left between them. Whole-study results and caveats: Repertoires were sampled only after the peak T cell response. Increased Spike-specific TCR breadth and depth were observed after two AZD1222 doses. Clonal diversity was possibly underestimated; the donors were predominantly white British and more often female.

Some clones are missing from TCRdb's copy, which holds only in-frame ones; the method was immunoSEQ multiplex PCR. The sample contains about 140,000 clones, 70% to 90% of which appear only once. The TCR originated in an adult in good health. The gene calls are TRBV5-1 and TRBJ2-1; D possibly uses TRBD1 or TRBD2 (5 bases each). The sequencing used peripheral blood, collected on day 0 of AZD1222 vaccination. DNA for the CDR3: TGCGCCAGCAGCCTAGGCGAGGGGACCTACAATGAGCAGTTCTTC. As protein: CASSLGEGTYNEQFF.